Below, 5 T cell receptor beta chains from the same sample are listed, as sequenced in a study of T cell responses to AZD1222 COVID-19 vaccine. TCRdb's table, derived via immunoSEQ multiplex PCR, lists solely in-frame clones and lacks some. The table records 140,000 to 150,000 clones, 92% of them present only once. Specimen: peripheral blood, collected 28 days after the second AZD1222 dose. The source is an adult who received the AZD1222 COVID-19 vaccine.

The V and J genes are TRBV6-2 or TRBV6-3 and TRBJ1-2, with D possibly being TRBD1 (6 bases). CDR1 and CDR2 from the germline V gene are MNHEY and SVGEGT. Trimming removed 4 bases at V and 4 bases at J, with 16 bases between. CDR3 length: 15 amino acids. CDR3 sequence: CASSSLGGALYGYTF. The CDR3, as DNA: TGTGCCAGCAGTTCCCTTGGGGGCGCTCTCTATGGCTACACCTTC.

The CDR3 DNA follows: TGTGCCAGCTCACGCCGGGCGCAGAACACTGAAGCTTTCTTT. It is translated as CASSRRAQNTEAFF. This chain uses TRBV18 with TRBJ1-1; D is unclear. This CDR3 region has 14 residues. Germline-derived CDR1 and CDR2 are KGHSH and LQKENI. V lost 4 bases to trimming and J lost 1 base, with 10 bases between them. The full variable domain, in which reference TRBV18 and TRBJ1-1 provide the parts outside the CDR3, is NAGVMQNPRHLVRRRGQEARLRCSPMKGHSHVYWYRQLPEEGLKFMVYLQKENIIDESGMPKERFSAEFPKEGPSILRIQQVVRGDSAAYFCASSRRAQNTEAFFGQGTRLTVV.

The chain carries TRBV10-2 and TRBJ2-1, with 11 bases lining up with TRBD2. From germline, CDR1 is WSHSY and CDR2 SAAADI. V shed 6 bases and J 0 bases; nucleotides not matched to a gene: 7. This CDR3 has 17 amino acids. The CDR3 here is CASRAGLADNSYNEQFF. The CDR3 bases are TGCGCCAGCAGGGCGGGACTAGCGGACAACTCCTACAATGAGCAGTTCTTC.

This clone was found once. The chain couples TRBV11-1 to TRBJ2-1; a possible D gene is TRBD1 (6 bases). The CDR3 sequence is 13 residues long. The V end was cut by 3 bases, the J end by 10 bases, with 13 bases between. Germline CDR1 is SGHAT and CDR2 is FQDESV (reference sequence). In DNA, the CDR3 is TGTGCCAGCAGCTTCCTAAGAGGGGGAGAGCAGTTCTTC. This translates into CASSFLRGGEQFF.

The chain is built from TRBV11-2 and TRBJ2-2; the D gene could be TRBD1 or TRBD2 (5 bases each). V lost 6 bases, J lost 1 base, and 18 bases lay in between. The CDR3 covers 17 residues. Germline CDR1 and CDR2: SGHAT and FQNNGV. The CDR3 region has the DNA TGTGCCAGCAGTCGAACTGCTCGGGGCCTGAACACCGGGGAGCTGTTTTTT. The encoded protein is CASSRTARGLNTGELFF.